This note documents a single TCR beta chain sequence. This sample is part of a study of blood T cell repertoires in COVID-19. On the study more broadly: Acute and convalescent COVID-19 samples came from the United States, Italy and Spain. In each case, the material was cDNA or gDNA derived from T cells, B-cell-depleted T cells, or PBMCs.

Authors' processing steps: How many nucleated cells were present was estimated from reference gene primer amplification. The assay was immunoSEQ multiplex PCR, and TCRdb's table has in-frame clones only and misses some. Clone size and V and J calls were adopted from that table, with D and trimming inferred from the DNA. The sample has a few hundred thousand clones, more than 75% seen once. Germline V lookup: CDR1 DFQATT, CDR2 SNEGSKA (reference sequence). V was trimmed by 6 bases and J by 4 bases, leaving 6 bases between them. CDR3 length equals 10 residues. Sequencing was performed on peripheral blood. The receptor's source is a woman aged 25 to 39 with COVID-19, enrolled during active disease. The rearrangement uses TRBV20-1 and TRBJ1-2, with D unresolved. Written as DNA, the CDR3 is TGCAGTGCCGGGAGCTATGGCTACACCTTC. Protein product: CSAGSYGYTF.